This TCR beta chain was found in a study of T cell responses to AZD1222 COVID-19 vaccine. Regarding the study as a whole: Once two AZD1222 doses were given, Spike-specific TCR breadth and depth went up. It should be noted that donors were predominantly white British and more often female, and clonal diversity was possibly underestimated. The peak T cell response came first, and repertoires were sampled only after it.

Germline V gene lookup returns CDR1 MNHEY and CDR2 SVGAGI. The CDR3 runs to 15 residues. The V and J ends lost 0 bases and 2 bases respectively, with 9 bases between them. Doses given second, at about 4 or about 12 weeks, were pooled. Clones were read by immunoSEQ multiplex PCR, and TCRdb kept only the in-frame ones, dropping some. The table lists 130,000 to 150,000 clones, about 86% of them singletons. About this clone: Its matching antigen is unknown.

The chain has TRBV6-5 and TRBJ2-3; tentatively, D is TRBD2 (6 bases). The clonotype comes from an adult who received the AZD1222 COVID-19 vaccine. The specimen was peripheral blood, collected 28 days after the second AZD1222 dose. The CDR3 region has the DNA TGTGCCAGCAGTTACTCGGCGGGGCTCACAGATACGCAGTATTTT. This sequence encodes CASSYSAGLTDTQYF.